Listed below are T cell receptor beta chains from one sample, sequenced in a study of control samples from healthy donors and cancer patients. The assay was immunoSEQ multiplex PCR, and TCRdb's table has in-frame clones only and misses some. The table includes around 100,000 clones, less than 90% detected once. The source material was blood. These receptors all stem from a woman aged 70 to 79 in good health. Both conserved end residues are part of each CDR3. The D gene is left open where the match is weak. Size values are once, few and many counts, or a class for expanded clones, and some rows have none.

J gene | clone size | V gene | D gene | CDR3 protein | CDR3 DNA
TRBJ1-1 | NA | TRBV10-3 | NA | CAISDTLRTAGNTEAFF | TGTGCCATCAGTGACACTCTGAGGACAGCAGGGAACACTGAAGCTTTCTTT
TRBJ1-1 | once | TRBV5-5 | NA | CASSLADMNTEAFF | TGTGCCAGCAGCTTGGCGGACATGAACACTGAAGCTTTCTTT
TRBJ2-4 | NA | TRBV5-1 | NA | CASSLAAENIQYF | TGCGCCAGCAGCTTGGCGGCCGAAAACATTCAGTACTTC
TRBJ1-5 | NA | TRBV3-1/TRBV3-2 | NA | CASSQGNFGQPQHF | TGTGCCAGCAGCCAGGGAAATTTCGGACAGCCCCAGCATTTT
TRBJ1-2 | NA | TRBV14 | NA | CASSQGGQRYGYTF | TGTGCCAGCAGCCAAGGGGGGCAACGCTATGGCTACACCTTC
TRBJ1-4 | NA | TRBV7-9 | TRBD1 | CASSFAAGGREKLFF | TGTGCCAGCAGCTTTGCGGCAGGGGGTCGGGAAAAACTGTTTTTT
TRBJ1-6 | NA | TRBV27 | NA | CASSSRAGTWAVSSYNSPLHF | TGTGCCAGCAGTTCCCGGGCAGGCACCTGGGCTGTGAGCTCCTATAATTCACCCCTCCACTTT
TRBJ1-2 | NA | TRBV11-2 | NA | CASSLVFETPYGYTF | TGTGCCAGCAGCTTAGTGTTCGAGACGCCTTATGGCTACACCTTC
TRBJ2-3 | NA | TRBV7-9 | TRBD2 | CASSSGLKSTDTQYF | TGTGCCAGCAGCTCGGGACTAAAAAGCACAGATACGCAGTATTTT
TRBJ1-1 | NA | TRBV10-1 | NA | CASSESLRTNTEAFF | TGCGCCAGCAGTGAGTCGCTCCGTACGAACACTGAAGCTTTCTTT